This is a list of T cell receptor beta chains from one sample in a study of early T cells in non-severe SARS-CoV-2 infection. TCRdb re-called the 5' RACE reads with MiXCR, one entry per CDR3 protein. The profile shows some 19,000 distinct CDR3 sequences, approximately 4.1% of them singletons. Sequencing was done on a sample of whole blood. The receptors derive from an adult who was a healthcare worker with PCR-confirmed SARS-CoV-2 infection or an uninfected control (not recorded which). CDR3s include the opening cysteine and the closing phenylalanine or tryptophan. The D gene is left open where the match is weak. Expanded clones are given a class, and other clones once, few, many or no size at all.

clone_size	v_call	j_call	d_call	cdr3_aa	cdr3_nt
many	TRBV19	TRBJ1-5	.	CASSPGGVWVDQPQHF	TGTGCCAGTAGTCCCGGGGGTGTATGGGTGGATCAGCCCCAGCATTTT
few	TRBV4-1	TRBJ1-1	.	CASSQERILAEAFF	TGCGCCAGCAGCCAAGAACGCATCCTAGCTGAAGCTTTCTTT
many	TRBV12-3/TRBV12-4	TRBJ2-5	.	CASSRQAKETQYF	TGTGCCAGCAGTCGACAGGCGAAAGAGACCCAGTACTTC
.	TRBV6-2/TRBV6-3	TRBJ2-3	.	CASSYSSVGTDTQYF	TGTGCCAGCAGTTACTCGAGTGTTGGAACAGATACGCAGTATTTT
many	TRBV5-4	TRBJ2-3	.	CASSLNGMDTQYF	TGTGCCAGCAGCTTAAATGGTATGGATACGCAGTATTTT
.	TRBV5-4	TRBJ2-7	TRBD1	CASVNWDRGSASEQYF	TGTGCCAGCGTAAACTGGGACAGGGGTTCCGCCAGCGAGCAGTACTTC
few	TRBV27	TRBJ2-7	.	CASSYSARPYGYEQYF	TGTGCCAGCAGTTATTCGGCCAGGCCCTACGGGTACGAGCAGTACTTC
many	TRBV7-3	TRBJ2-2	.	CASSSTGTGELFF	TGTGCCAGCAGCTCTACAGGGACCGGGGAGCTGTTTTTT
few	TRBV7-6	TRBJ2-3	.	CASSPRPWTQGTDTQYF	TGTGCCAGCAGCCCTCGCCCCTGGACTCAGGGGACAGATACGCAGTATTTT
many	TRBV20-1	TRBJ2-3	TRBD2	CSARQDLAGAPTDTQYF	TGCAGTGCTCGACAGGATCTAGCGGGGGCCCCCACAGATACGCAGTATTTT
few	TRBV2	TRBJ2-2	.	CASRSTNSNTGELFF	TGTGCCAGCAGATCTACAAATTCGAACACCGGGGAGCTGTTTTTT
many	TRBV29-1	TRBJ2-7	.	CSVEEEYEQYF	TGCAGCGTTGAAGAAGAGTACGAGCAGTACTTC
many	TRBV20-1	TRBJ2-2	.	CSAGKGRTSGHTGELFF	TGCAGTGCTGGGAAGGGGCGAACCTCGGGTCACACCGGGGAGCTGTTTTTT
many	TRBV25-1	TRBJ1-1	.	CASSEPRGEGTEAFF	TGTGCCAGCAGTGAACCCAGAGGGGAGGGCACTGAAGCTTTCTTT
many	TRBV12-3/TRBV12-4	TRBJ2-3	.	CASSFSGEGDTQYF	TGTGCCAGCAGTTTTTCAGGGGAGGGAGATACGCAGTATTTT
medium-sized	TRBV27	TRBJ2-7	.	CASSIGQAYYEQYF	TGTGCCAGCAGTATCGGACAAGCCTACTACGAGCAGTACTTC
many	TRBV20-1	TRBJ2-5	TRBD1	CSAPIKRGQRETQYF	TGCAGTGCTCCCATTAAGAGGGGGCAACGGGAGACCCAGTACTTC
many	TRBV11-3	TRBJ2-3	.	CASSRDPRADTQYF	TGTGCCAGCAGCCGGGATCCGAGGGCAGATACGCAGTATTTT
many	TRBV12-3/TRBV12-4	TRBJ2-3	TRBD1	CASSLRDRTDTQYF	TGTGCCAGCAGTTTAAGGGACAGAACAGATACGCAGTATTTT
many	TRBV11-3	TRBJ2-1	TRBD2	CASSLGLAGSYNEQFF	TGTGCCAGCAGCTTAGGGCTAGCGGGTTCCTACAATGAGCAGTTCTTC